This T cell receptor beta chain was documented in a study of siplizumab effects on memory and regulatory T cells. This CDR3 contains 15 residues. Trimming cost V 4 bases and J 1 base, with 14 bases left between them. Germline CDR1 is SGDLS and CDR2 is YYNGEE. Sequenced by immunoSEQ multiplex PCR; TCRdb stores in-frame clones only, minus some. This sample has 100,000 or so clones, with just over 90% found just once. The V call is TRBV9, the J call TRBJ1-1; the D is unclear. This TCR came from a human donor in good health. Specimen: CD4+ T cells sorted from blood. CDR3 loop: CASSYRGEGNTEAFF. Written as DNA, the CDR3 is TGTGCCAGCAGCTATAGAGGAGAGGGGAACACTGAAGCTTTCTTT. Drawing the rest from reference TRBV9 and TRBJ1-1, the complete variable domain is DSGVTQTPKHLITATGQRVTLRCSPRSGDLSVYWYQQSLDQGLQFLIQYYNGEERAKGNILERFSAQQFPDLHSELNLSSLELGDSALYFCASSYRGEGNTEAFFGQGTRLTVV.